This T cell receptor beta chain was recovered during a study of blood T cells in healthy people across ages. Study-level findings and limits: Diversity estimates from one million T cells were considered underestimates. Getting older went along with TCR beta diversity per million T cells dropping roughly linearly. CMV infection status of these donors was not known.

A second PCR of roughly 7 to 11 cycles used a sample-barcoded 5' primer and a J-beta primer mix. A tag from a template-switch adaptor with 12 random nucleotides marked each cDNA molecule. From the 5' RACE reads, TCRdb called clonotypes with MiXCR, one entry per CDR3 protein. The table records about a million distinct CDR3 sequences, roughly 50% of them present only once. There are 15 residues in the CDR3. The ends lost 5 bases at V and 7 bases at J; junction bases unmatched: 12. With regard to this clonotype: Antigen unknown.

The gene calls are TRBV12-3 or TRBV12-4 and TRBJ2-7; 9 bases are shared with TRBD2. This sequence was found in a man aged 25-45 years in good health. The sample was blood. CDR3 protein: CASSPKSGGYNEQYF. The CDR3 DNA reads as TGTGCCAGCAGTCCCAAAAGCGGGGGGTACAATGAGCAGTACTTC.